This TCR beta chain was recovered during a study of OX40 agonist ivuxolimab in advanced cancers. Study as a whole: Clinicians treated patients with ivuxolimab, an agonistic anti-OX40 (CD134) antibody. Cohort: about 80% men, mean age approximately 60, aged roughly 23 to 90.

As concerns this clone: As yet, its antigen is unknown.

General study findings and limits: At doses 0.1 to 3.0 mg/kg, CD4+ and CD8+ clones expanded. Antigen specificity was not determined for the expanded peripheral T cells.

The CDR3 is made up of 13 amino acids. Germline lookup yields CDR1 SGHTA and CDR2 FQGNSA. V shed 5 bases and J shed 2 bases, with 6 bases lying between them. Clones were sequenced by immunoSEQ multiplex PCR, and TCRdb holds only the in-frame ones, with some missing. The table lists tens of thousands of clones, roughly 84% of them singletons. This clonotype was obtained from an adult with an advanced solid tumor such as melanoma, head and neck, liver or kidney cancer. Specimen: CD4+ or CD8+ T cells sorted from blood, collected in a trial of the OX40 agonist ivuxolimab. The chain carries TRBV7-2 and TRBJ1-4, with unresolved D. CDR3 sequence reads: CASSQSTNEKLFF. The CDR3 DNA reads as TGTGCCAGCAGCCAATCCACTAATGAAAAACTGTTTTTT.